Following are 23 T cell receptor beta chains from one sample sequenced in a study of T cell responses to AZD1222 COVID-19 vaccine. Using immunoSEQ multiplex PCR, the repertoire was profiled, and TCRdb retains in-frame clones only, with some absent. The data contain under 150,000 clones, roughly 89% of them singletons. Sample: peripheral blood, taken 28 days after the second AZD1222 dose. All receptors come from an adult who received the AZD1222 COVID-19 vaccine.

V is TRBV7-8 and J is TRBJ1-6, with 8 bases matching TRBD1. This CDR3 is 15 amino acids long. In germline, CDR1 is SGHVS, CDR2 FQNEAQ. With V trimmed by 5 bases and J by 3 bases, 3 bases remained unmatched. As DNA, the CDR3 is TGTGCCAGCAGCGAGGACAGGGTCTATAATTCACCCCTCCACTTT. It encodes CASSEDRVYNSPLHF.

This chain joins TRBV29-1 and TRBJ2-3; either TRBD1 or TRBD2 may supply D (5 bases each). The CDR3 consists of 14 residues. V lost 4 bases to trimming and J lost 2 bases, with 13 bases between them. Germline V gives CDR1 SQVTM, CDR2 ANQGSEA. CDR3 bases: TGCAGCGTTGTCCTCGGGGACCACACAGATACGCAGTATTTT. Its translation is CSVVLGDHTDTQYF.

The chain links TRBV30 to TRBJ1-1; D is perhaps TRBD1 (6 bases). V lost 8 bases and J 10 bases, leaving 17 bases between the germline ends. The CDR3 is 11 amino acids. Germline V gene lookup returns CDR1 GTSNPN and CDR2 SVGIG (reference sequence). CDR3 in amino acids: CAEQREGGAFF. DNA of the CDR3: TGTGCCGAACAAAGGGAAGGGGGAGCTTTCTTT.

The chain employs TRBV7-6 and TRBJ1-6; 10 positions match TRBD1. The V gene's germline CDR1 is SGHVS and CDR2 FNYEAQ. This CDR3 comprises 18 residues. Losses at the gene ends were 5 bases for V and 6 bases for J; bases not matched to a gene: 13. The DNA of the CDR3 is TGTGCCAGCAGCAAGAGATCGTCGACAGGGGGCTTTAATTCACCCCTCCACTTT. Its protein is CASSKRSSTGGFNSPLHF.

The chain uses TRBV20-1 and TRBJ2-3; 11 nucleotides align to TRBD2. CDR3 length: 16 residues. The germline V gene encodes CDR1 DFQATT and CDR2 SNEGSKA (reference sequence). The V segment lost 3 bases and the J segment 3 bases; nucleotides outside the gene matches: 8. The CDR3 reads CSASTSGSGRTDTQYF. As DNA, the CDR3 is TGCAGTGCTAGTACTAGCGGGAGTGGAAGGACAGATACGCAGTATTTT.

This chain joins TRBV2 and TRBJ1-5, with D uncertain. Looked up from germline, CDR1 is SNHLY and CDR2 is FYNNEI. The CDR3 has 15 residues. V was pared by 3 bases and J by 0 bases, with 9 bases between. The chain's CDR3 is CASSERGISNQPQHF. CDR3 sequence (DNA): TGTGCCAGCAGTGAGCGAGGGATTAGCAATCAGCCCCAGCATTTT.

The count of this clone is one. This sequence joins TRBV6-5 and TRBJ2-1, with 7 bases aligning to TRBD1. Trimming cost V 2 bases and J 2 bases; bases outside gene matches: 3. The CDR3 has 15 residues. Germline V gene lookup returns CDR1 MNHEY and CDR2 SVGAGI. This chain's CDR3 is CASSYGTAAYNEQFF. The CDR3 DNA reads TGTGCCAGCAGTTACGGGACAGCTGCCTACAATGAGCAGTTCTTC.

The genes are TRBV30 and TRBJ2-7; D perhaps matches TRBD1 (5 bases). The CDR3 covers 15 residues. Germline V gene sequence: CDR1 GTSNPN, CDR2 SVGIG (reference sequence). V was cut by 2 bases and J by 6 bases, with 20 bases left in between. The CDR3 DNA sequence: TGTGCCTGGAGTAGTCCCAGGGTTACTTTCTCCGAGCAGTACTTC. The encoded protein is CAWSSPRVTFSEQYF.

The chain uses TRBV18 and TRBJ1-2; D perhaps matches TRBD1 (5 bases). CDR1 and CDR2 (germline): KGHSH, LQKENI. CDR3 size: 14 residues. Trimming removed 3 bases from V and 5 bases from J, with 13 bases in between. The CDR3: CASSPQQEGYGYTF. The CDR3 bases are TGTGCCAGCTCACCCCAACAGGAGGGGTATGGCTACACCTTC.

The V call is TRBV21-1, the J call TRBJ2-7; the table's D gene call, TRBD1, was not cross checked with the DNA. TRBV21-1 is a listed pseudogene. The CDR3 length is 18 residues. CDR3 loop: CASSKGGQGPPHAYEQYF. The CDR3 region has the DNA TGTGCCAGCAGCAAAGGAGGACAGGGGCCACCTCATGCCTACGAGCAGTACTTC.

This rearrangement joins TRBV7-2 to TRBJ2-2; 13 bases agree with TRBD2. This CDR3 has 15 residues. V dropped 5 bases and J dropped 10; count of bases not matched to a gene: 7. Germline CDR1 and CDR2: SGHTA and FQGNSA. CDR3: CASSPQLAGGVELFF. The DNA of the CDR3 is TGTGCCAGCAGCCCCCAACTAGCGGGAGGGGTGGAGCTGTTTTTT.

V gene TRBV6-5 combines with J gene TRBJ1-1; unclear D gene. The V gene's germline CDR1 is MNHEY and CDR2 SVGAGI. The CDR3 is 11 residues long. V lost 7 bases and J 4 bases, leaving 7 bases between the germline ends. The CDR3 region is CASTDFTEAFF. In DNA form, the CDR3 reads TGTGCCAGCACCGATTTCACTGAAGCTTTCTTT.

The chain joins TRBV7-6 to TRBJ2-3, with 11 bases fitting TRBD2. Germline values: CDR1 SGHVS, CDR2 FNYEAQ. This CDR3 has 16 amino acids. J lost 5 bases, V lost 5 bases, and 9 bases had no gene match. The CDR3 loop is CASSPETSGNIDTQYF. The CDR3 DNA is TGTGCCAGCAGCCCTGAGACTAGCGGGAACATAGATACGCAGTATTTT.

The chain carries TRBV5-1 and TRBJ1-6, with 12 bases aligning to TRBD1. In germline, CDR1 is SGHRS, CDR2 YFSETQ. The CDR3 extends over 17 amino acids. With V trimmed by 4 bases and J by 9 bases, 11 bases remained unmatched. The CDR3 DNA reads TGCGCCAGCAGCGCCGATCCGGGACAGGGGGCAGGTTCACCCCTCCACTTT. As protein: CASSADPGQGAGSPLHF.

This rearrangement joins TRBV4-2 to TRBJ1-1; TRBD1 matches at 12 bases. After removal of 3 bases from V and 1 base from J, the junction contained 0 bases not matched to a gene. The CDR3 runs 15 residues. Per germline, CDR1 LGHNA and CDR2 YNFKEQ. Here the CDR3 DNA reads TGTGCCAGCAGCCAGGGACAGGGGGCGAACACTGAAGCTTTCTTT. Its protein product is CASSQGQGANTEAFF.

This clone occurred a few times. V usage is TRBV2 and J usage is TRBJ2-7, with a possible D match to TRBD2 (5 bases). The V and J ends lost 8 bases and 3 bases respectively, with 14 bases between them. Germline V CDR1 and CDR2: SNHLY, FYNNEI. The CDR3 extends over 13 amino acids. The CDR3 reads CASGGVFDYEQYF. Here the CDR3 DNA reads TGTGCCAGCGGAGGCGTATTTGACTACGAGCAGTACTTC.

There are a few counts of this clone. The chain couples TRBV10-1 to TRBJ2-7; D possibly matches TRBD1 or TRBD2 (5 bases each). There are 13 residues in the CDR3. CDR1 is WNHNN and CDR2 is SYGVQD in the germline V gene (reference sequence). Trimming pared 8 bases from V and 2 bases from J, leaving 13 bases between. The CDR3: CASGVGVPYEQYF. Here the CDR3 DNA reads TGCGCCAGCGGGGTGGGGGTCCCCTACGAGCAGTACTTC.

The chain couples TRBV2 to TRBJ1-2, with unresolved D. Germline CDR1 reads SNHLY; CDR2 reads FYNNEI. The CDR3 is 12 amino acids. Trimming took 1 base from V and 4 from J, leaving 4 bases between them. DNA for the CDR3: TGTGCCAGCAGTGAAGAAGTCTATGGCTACACCTTC. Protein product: CASSEEVYGYTF.

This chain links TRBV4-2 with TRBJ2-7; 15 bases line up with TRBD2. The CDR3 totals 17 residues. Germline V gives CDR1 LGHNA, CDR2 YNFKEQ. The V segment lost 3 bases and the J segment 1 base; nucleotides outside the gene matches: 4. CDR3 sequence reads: CASSQVGTSGRSYEQYF. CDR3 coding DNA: TGTGCCAGCAGCCAGGTCGGGACTAGCGGGAGGTCCTACGAGCAGTACTTC.

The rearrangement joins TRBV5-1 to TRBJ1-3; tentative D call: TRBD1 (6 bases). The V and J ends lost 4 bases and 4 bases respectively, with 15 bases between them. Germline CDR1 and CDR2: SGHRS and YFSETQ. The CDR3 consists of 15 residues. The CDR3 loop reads CASSATGTSGNTIYF. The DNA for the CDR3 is TGCGCCAGCAGCGCCACAGGGACCTCGGGAAACACCATATATTTT.

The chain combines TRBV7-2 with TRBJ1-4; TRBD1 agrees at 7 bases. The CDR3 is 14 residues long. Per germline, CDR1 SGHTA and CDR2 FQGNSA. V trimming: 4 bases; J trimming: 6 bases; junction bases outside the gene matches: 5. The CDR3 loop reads CASSWGQPHEKLFF. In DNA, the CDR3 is TGTGCCAGCAGCTGGGGACAGCCCCATGAAAAACTGTTTTTT.

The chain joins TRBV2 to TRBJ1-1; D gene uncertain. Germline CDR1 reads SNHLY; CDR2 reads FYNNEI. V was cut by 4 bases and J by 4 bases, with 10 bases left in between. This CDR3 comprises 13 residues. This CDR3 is CASSGGTTTEAFF. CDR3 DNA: TGTGCCAGCAGTGGGGGAACTACCACTGAAGCTTTCTTT.

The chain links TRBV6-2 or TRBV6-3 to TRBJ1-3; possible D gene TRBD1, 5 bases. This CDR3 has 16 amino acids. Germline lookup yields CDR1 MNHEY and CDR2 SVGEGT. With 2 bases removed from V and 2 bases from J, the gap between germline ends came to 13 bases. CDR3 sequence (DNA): TGTGCCAGCAGTTACCCGACGCCGGGACCTGGAAACACCATATATTTT. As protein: CASSYPTPGPGNTIYF.